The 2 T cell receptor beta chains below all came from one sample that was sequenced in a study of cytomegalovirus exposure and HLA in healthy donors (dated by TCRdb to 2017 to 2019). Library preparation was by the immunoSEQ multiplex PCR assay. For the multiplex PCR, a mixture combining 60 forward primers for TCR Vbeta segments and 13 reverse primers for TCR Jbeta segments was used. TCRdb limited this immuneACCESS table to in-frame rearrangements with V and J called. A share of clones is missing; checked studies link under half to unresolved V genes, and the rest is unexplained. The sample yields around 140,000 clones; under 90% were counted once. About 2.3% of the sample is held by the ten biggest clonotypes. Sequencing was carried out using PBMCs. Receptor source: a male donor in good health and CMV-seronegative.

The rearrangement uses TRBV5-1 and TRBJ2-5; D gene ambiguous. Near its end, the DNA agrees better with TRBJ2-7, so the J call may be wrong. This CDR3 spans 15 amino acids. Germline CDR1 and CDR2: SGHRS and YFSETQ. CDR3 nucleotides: TGCGCCAGCAGCTTGGCCCCGTCAAGCTCCTACGAGCAGTACTTC. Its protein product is CASSLAPSSSYEQYF.

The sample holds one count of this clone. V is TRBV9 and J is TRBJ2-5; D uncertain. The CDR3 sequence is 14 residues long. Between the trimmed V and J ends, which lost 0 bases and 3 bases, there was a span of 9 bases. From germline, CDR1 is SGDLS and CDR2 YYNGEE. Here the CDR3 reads CASSVGADEETQYF. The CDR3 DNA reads TGTGCCAGCAGCGTAGGGGCAGACGAAGAGACCCAGTACTTC.